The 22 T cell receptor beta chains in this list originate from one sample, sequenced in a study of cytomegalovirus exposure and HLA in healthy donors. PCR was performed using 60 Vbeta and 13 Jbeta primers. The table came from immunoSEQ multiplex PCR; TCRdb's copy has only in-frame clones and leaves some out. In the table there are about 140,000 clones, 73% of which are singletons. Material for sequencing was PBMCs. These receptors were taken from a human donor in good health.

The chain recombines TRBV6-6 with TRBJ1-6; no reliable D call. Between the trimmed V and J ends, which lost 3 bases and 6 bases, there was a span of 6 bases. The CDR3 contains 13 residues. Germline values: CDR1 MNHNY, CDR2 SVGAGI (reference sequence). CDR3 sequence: CASSYRSNSPLHF. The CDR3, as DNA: TGTGCCAGCAGTTATCGTAGTAATTCACCCCTCCACTTT.

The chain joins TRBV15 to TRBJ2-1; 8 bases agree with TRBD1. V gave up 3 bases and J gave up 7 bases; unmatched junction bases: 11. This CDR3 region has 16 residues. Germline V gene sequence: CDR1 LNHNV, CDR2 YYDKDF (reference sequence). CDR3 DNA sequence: TGTGCCACCAGCAGTTCACCGGGACAGGTAGAAAATGAGCAGTTCTTC. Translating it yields CATSSSPGQVENEQFF.

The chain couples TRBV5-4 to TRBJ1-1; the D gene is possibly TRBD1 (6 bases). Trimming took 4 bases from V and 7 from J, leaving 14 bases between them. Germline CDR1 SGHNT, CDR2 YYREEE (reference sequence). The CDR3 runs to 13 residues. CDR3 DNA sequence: TGTGCCAGCAGCGCCGCAGGGGATATTGAAGCTTTCTTT. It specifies CASSAAGDIEAFF.

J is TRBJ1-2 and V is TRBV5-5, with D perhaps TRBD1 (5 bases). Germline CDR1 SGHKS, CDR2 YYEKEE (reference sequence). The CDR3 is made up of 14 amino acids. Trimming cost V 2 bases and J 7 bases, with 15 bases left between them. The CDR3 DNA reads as TGTGCCAGCAGCTTTCGACAGACACCTATTGGCTACACCTTC. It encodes CASSFRQTPIGYTF.

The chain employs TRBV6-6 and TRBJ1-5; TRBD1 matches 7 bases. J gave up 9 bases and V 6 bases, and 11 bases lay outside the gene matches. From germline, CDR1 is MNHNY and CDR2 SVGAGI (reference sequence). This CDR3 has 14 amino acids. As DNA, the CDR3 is TGTGCCAGCAGACCGGGACAGCTTTCACGGCCCCAGCATTTT. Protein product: CASRPGQLSRPQHF.

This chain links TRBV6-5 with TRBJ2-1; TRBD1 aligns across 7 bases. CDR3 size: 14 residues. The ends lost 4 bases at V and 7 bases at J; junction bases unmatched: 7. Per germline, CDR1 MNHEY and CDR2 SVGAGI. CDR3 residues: CASSFDRVRNEQFF. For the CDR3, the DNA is TGTGCCAGCAGTTTCGACAGGGTCCGGAATGAGCAGTTCTTC.

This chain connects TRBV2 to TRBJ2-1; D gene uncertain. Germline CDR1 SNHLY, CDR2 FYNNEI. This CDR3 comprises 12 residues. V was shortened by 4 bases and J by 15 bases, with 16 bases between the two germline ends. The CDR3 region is CASSVEGSTGFF. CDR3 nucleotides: TGTGCCAGCAGTGTTGAAGGAAGCACGGGGTTCTTC.

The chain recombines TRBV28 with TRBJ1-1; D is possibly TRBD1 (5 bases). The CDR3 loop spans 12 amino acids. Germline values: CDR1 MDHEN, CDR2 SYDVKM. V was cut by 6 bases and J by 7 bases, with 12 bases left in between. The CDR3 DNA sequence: TGTGCCAGCAGCCGGGTCGACAGTGAAGCTTTCTTT. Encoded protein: CASSRVDSEAFF.

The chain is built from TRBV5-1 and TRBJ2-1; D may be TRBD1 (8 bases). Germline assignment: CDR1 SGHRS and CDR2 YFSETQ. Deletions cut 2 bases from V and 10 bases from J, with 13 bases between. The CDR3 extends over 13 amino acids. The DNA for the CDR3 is TGCGCCAGCAGCTTCACAGGGGGGGGAGAGCAGTTCTTC. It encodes CASSFTGGGEQFF.

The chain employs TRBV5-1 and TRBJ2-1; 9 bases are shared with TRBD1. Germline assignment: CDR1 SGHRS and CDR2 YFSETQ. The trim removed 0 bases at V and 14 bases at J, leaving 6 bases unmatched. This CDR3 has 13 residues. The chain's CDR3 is CASSLEGTGIEFF. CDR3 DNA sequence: TGCGCCAGCAGCTTGGAAGGGACAGGGATTGAGTTCTTC. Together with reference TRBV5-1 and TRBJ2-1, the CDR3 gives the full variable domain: KAGVTQTPRYLIKTRGQQVTLSCSPISGHRSVSWYQQTPGQGLQFLFEYFSETQRNKGNFPGRFSGRQFSNSRSEMNVSTLELGDSALYLCASSLEGTGIEFFGPGTRLTVL.

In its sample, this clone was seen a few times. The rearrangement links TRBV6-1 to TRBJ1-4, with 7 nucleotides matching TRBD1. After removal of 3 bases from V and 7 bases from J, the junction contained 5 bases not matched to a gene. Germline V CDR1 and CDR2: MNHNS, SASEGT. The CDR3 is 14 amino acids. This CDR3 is CASSDTGVAEKLFF. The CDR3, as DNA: TGTGCCAGCAGTGATACAGGGGTCGCTGAAAAACTGTTTTTT.

The CDR3 reads CAIRSGLAAYEQYF. In nucleotides, the CDR3 is TGTGCCATCAGATCCGGACTAGCCGCCTACGAGCAGTACTTC. The chain recombines TRBV10-3 with TRBJ2-7; 8 bases map to TRBD2. Germline CDR1 ENHRY, CDR2 SYGVKD. The CDR3 covers 14 residues. V was pared by 6 bases and J by 2 bases, with 6 bases of the junction left unmatched.

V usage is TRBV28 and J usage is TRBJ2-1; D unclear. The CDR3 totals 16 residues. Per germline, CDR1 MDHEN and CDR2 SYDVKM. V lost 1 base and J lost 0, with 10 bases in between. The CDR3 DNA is TGTGCCAGCAGTTTATTCCGTTTCAGCTCCTACAATGAGCAGTTCTTC. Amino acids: CASSLFRFSSYNEQFF.

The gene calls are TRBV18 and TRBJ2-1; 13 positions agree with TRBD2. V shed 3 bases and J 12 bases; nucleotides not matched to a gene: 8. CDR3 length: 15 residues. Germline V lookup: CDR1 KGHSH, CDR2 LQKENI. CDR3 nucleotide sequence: TGTGCCAGCTCACCCCCGGGACTAGCGGGGCAGGGGCAGTTCTTC. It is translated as CASSPPGLAGQGQFF.

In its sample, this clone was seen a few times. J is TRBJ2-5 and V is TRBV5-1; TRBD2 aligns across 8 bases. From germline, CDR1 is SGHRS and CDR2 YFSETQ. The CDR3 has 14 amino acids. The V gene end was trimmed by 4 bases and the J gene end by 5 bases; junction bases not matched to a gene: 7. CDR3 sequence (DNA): TGCGCCAGCAGCCAGACCCCGGGAGGGGAGACCCAGTACTTC. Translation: CASSQTPGGETQYF.

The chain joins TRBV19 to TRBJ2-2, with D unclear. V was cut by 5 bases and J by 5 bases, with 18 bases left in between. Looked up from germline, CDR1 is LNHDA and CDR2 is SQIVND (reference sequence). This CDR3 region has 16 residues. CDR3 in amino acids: CASSSMTGIRTGELFF. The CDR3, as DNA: TGTGCCAGTAGTTCGATGACGGGTATCCGAACCGGGGAGCTGTTTTTT.

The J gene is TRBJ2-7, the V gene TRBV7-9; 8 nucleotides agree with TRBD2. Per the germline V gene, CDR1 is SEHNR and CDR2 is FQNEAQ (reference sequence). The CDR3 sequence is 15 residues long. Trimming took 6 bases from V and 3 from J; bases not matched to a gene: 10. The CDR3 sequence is CASSLGREAFYEQYF. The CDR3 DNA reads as TGTGCCAGCAGTCTCGGGAGGGAGGCTTTCTACGAGCAGTACTTC.

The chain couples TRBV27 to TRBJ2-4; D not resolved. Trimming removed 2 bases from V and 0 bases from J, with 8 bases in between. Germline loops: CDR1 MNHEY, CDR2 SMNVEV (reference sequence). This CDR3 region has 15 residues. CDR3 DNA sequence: TGTGCCAGCAGTTTAAACTTAGCAGCCAAAAACATTCAGTACTTC. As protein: CASSLNLAAKNIQYF.

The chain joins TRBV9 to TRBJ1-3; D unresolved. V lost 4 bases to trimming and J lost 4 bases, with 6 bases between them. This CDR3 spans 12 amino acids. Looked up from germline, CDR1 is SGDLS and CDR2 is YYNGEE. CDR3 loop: CASSNQGNTIYF. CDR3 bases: TGTGCCAGCAGCAATCAGGGAAACACCATATATTTT.

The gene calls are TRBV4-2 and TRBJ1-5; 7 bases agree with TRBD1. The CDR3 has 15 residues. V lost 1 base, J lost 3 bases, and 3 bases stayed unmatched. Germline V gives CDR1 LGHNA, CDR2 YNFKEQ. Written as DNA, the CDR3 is TGTGCCAGCAGCCAAGGGGACAGAAACAATCAGCCCCAGCATTTT. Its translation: CASSQGDRNNQPQHF.

The DNA for the CDR3 is TGTGCCAGCAGCACCTTCGGGAATCCCTATGGCTACACCTTC. Protein product: CASSTFGNPYGYTF. The rearrangement links TRBV5-6 to TRBJ1-2; D gene unclear. This CDR3 comprises 14 residues. The germline V gene has CDR1 SGHDT and CDR2 YYEEEE. V was cut by 4 bases and J by 4 bases, with 14 bases left in between. Filled out from reference TRBV5-6 and TRBJ1-2, the complete variable domain reads DAGVTQSPTHLIKTRGQQVTLRCSPKSGHDTVSWYQQALGQGPQFIFQYYEEEERQRGNFPDRFSGHQFPNYSSELNVNALLLGDSALYLCASSTFGNPYGYTFGSGTRLTVV.

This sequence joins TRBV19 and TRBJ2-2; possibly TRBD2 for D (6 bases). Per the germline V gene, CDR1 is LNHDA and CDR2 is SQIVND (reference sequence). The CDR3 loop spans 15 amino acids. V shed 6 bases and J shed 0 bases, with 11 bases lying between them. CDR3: CASSSPSANTGELFF. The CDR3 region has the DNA TGTGCCAGTAGCTCCCCTAGCGCGAACACCGGGGAGCTGTTTTTT.